The 26 T cell receptor beta chains reported below all come from one sample, sequenced in a study of Graves' ophthalmopathy and Graves' hyperthyroidism. Amplification of TCR beta CDR3 regions used RNA transcripts. First-round RT-PCR with HTBI primers preceded a second-round multiplex PCR. TCRdb re-derived calls from the multiplex PCR reads in MiXCR, one entry per CDR3 protein. The sample includes some 750,000 distinct CDR3 sequences, 40% seen only once; the top ten take 44%. Sequenced: peripheral blood. Receptors were obtained from an adult man with Graves' ophthalmopathy.

The V gene is TRBV7-9, the J gene TRBJ1-4, with TRBD1 as a possible D gene (5 bases). Deletions cut 4 bases from V and 8 bases from J, with 14 bases between. Germline lookup yields CDR1 SEHNR and CDR2 FQNEAQ (reference sequence). The CDR3 contains 14 residues. The CDR3 loop is CASSSIRDREKLFF. The CDR3 nucleotides are TGTGCCAGCAGCTCCATCCGGGACCGGGAAAAACTGTTTTTT.

This clonotype occurred a few times. This CDR3 reads CASRLQGSGYSPLHF. CDR3 nucleotide sequence: TGTGCCAGCAGACTACAGGGATCAGGGTATTCACCCCTCCACTTT. V and J are TRBV10-3 and TRBJ1-6, with D possibly being TRBD1 (6 bases). The germline V gene has CDR1 ENHRY and CDR2 SYGVKD. This CDR3 comprises 15 residues. Deletions cut 10 bases from V and 8 bases from J, with 21 bases between.

A word on this clonotype: At one boundary the junction diverges from the germline segment, which might be a read error. The chain carries TRBV24-1 and TRBJ1-5, with D unresolved. This CDR3 is built from 15 residues. Germline V gene lookup returns CDR1 KGHDR and CDR2 SFDVKD. CDR3 residues: CASSSPRSRGQPQHF. The CDR3 DNA reads TGTGCCAGCAGTTCCCCCCGGTCCCGAGGACAGCCCCAGCATTTT.

This clonotype has just a few counts. The chain recombines TRBV4-1 with TRBJ2-7, with D unclear. V was trimmed by 3 bases and J by 0 bases, leaving 6 bases between them. This CDR3 spans 13 amino acids. Germline-derived CDR1 and CDR2 are MGHRA and YSYEKL. CDR3 DNA sequence: TGCGCCAGCAGCCATCTGACCTCCTACGAGCAGTACTTC. Its translation is CASSHLTSYEQYF.

Of note for this clonotype: It may be a read error: a sequence one base away is much more abundant. The chain has TRBV29-1 and TRBJ1-2; TRBD1 aligns across 11 bases. Unmatched junction bases numbered 5, after V lost 4 bases and J lost 7 bases. CDR1 SQVTM and CDR2 ANQGSEA come from the germline V gene. CDR3 length: 13 residues. The DNA for the CDR3 is TGCAGCGTTGGGGGACAGGGGGACTGTGGCTACACCTTC. It yields the protein CSVGGQGDCGYTF.

The CDR3 DNA reads TGTGCCAGCAGTGATCTCGCCGGGAAGTATGGCTACACCTTC. Translated, it gives CASSDLAGKYGYTF. The chain has TRBV25-1 and TRBJ1-2; D is undetermined. CDR1 and CDR2 from the germline V gene are MGHDK and SYGVNS. V was pared by 3 bases and J by 5 bases, with 13 bases between. This CDR3 contains 14 residues.

The chain joins TRBV5-1 to TRBJ2-7, with TRBD2 matching over 10 bases. This CDR3 comprises 16 residues. With V trimmed by 0 bases and J by 2 bases, 5 bases remained unmatched. The germline V gene has CDR1 SGHRS and CDR2 YFSETQ. For the CDR3, the DNA is TGCGCCAGCAGCTTGGCCGGGACTAGCGAGACCTACGAGCAGTACTTC. It translates to CASSLAGTSETYEQYF.

The table lists this clonotype with a few counts. The chain joins TRBV20-1 to TRBJ1-3; D unresolved. Looked up from germline, CDR1 is DFQATT and CDR2 is SNEGSKA (reference sequence). Trimming took 3 bases from V and 4 from J, leaving 10 bases between them. The CDR3 length is 13 residues. CDR3 sequence reads: CSASEPGGNTIYF. The CDR3 DNA reads TGCAGTGCTAGCGAGCCGGGGGGAAACACCATATATTTT.

This clonotype has a single count. A read error is likely, as this CDR3 ends without the conserved phenylalanine or tryptophan. The rearrangement links TRBV25-1 to TRBJ1-1, with D uncertain. CDR1 and CDR2 from the germline V gene are MGHDK and SYGVNS. This CDR3 spans 14 amino acids. CDR3 nucleotide sequence: TGTGCCTGCAGTCATTACGGGAACCTCAATGAAGCTTTCCTT. It translates to CACSHYGNLNEAFL.

This clonotype has a single count. Sequence at one end of the junction differs from germline and may be a read error. V usage is TRBV7-2 and J usage is TRBJ1-2; the D gene is possibly TRBD1 (5 bases). The CDR3 loop spans 14 amino acids. Germline V CDR1 and CDR2: SGHTA, FQGNSA. The CDR3: CASSPGRENYGYTF. Here the CDR3 DNA reads TGCGCCAGCAGCCCGGGACGGGAAAACTATGGCTACACCTTC.

This clonotype was seen a few times. The rearrangement links TRBV10-3 to TRBJ2-3; possibly TRBD2 for D (6 bases). The CDR3 runs to 15 residues. Germline V gives CDR1 ENHRY, CDR2 SYGVKD. Between the trimmed V and J ends, which lost 0 bases and 2 bases, there was a span of 9 bases. CDR3 nucleotide sequence: TGTGCCATCAGTGAGTCTACGGGGGTCACAGATACGCAGTATTTT. This translates into CAISESTGVTDTQYF.

The chain employs TRBV5-6 and TRBJ2-7, with TRBD1 matching over 7 bases. The CDR3 has 15 amino acids. Germline CDR1 reads SGHDT; CDR2 reads YYEEEE. V shed 4 bases, J shed 0 bases, and the junction held 7 bases outside the gene matches. In nucleotides, the CDR3 is TGTGCCAGCAGCAGGACGGACAGGAGCTCCTACGAGCAGTACTTC. This gives the protein CASSRTDRSSYEQYF. The entire variable domain, with the rest obtained from reference TRBV5-6 and TRBJ2-7, is as follows: DAGVTQSPTHLIKTRGQQVTLRCSPKSGHDTVSWYQQALGQGPQFIFQYYEEEERQRGNFPDRFSGHQFPNYSSELNVNALLLGDSALYLCASSRTDRSSYEQYFGPGTRLTVT.

The chain joins TRBV6-1 to TRBJ1-1; D remains ambiguous. The CDR3 sequence is 14 residues long. In germline, CDR1 is MNHNS, CDR2 SASEGT. The germline V and J ends were trimmed by 6 bases and 6 bases, with 17 bases remaining between them. CDR3 DNA sequence: TGTGCCAGCAGCGTTAAAAGAGGGAGCCCTGAAGCTTTCTTT. This sequence encodes CASSVKRGSPEAFF.

Points on this clonotype: One junction end disagrees with the germline gene, perhaps due to a read error. The chain is built from TRBV10-3 and TRBJ1-5, with a tentative D call TRBD1 (5 bases). The germline V gene encodes CDR1 ENHRY and CDR2 SYGVKD. This CDR3 comprises 18 residues. CDR3: CASSYSIGREVRNQPQHF. As DNA, the CDR3 is TGTGCCAGCAGTTACTCGATCGGCAGGGAGGTGCGCAATCAGCCCCAGCATTTT.

The rearrangement uses TRBV7-2 and TRBJ1-2; 9 bases are shared with TRBD1. The CDR3 totals 15 residues. The V and J ends lost 6 bases and 5 bases, in that order; junction bases with no gene match: 10. The germline CDR1 and CDR2 sequences are SGHTA and FQGNSA. The CDR3 sequence: CASSYSPGQGYGYTF. DNA for the CDR3: TGTGCCAGCAGTTACTCCCCGGGACAGGGATATGGCTACACCTTC.

The chain combines TRBV12-3 or TRBV12-4 with TRBJ1-3, with 8 bases fitting TRBD1. V lost 5 bases, J lost 3 bases, and 6 bases stayed unmatched. The CDR3 covers 15 residues. CDR3: CASSRGQGIGNTIYF. CDR3 nucleotide sequence: TGTGCCAGCAGTCGAGGACAGGGTATTGGAAACACCATATATTTT.

This clonotype was detected many times. The rearrangement links TRBV20-1 to TRBJ1-2, with 7 positions matching TRBD1. V shed 0 bases and J 1 base; nucleotides not matched to a gene: 2. Germline lookup yields CDR1 DFQATT and CDR2 SNEGSKA (reference sequence). The CDR3 is 14 amino acids. CDR3: CSAREGQVNYGYTF. The CDR3, as DNA: TGCAGTGCTAGAGAAGGACAGGTTAACTATGGCTACACCTTC.

In its sample, this clonotype was seen many times. The chain couples TRBV10-3 to TRBJ1-5, with 7 bases fitting TRBD1. Germline assignment: CDR1 ENHRY and CDR2 SYGVKD. The V gene end was trimmed by 5 bases and the J gene end by 0 bases; junction bases not matched to a gene: 1. This CDR3 comprises 14 residues. CDR3 protein: CAISRQGSNQPQHF. CDR3 DNA sequence: TGTGCCATCAGTCGACAGGGTAGCAATCAGCCCCAGCATTTT.

The table lists this clonotype with a few counts. The rearrangement links TRBV19 to TRBJ1-3; D gene uncertain. The CDR3 spans 15 residues. CDR1 is LNHDA and CDR2 is SQIVND in the germline V gene (reference sequence). V shed 5 bases and J shed 0 bases, with 11 bases lying between them. CDR3 bases: TGTGCCAGTAGTGCCCGGCTGAGCTCTGGAAACACCATATATTTT. It encodes CASSARLSSGNTIYF.

This clonotype was counted ten times or more. The chain links TRBV29-1 to TRBJ1-1; unclear D gene. The CDR3 runs 13 residues. CDR1 SQVTM and CDR2 ANQGSEA come from the germline V gene. The ends were cut back, 3 bases at V and 3 bases at J, with 11 bases in the middle. This CDR3 is CSVDKGRDTEAFF. DNA for the CDR3: TGCAGCGTTGATAAGGGTAGGGACACTGAAGCTTTCTTT.

Comments on this clonotype: This could be a read error, since a much larger clone is one nucleotide away. The chain couples TRBV2 to TRBJ2-7; D ambiguous. This CDR3 has 14 residues. Germline V gene sequence: CDR1 SNHLY, CDR2 FYNNEI. The germline V and J ends were trimmed by 6 bases and 0 bases, with 12 bases remaining between them. The CDR3 DNA sequence: TGTGCCAGCAGGGAACGTGGTGACTCCTACGAGCAGTACTTC. The encoded protein is CASRERGDSYEQYF.

As for this clonotype: This likely reflects a read error, since a far larger clone is one base away. A read error is likely, as this CDR3 ends without the conserved phenylalanine or tryptophan. This chain links TRBV20-1 with TRBJ2-5; the match to TRBD2 covers 7 bases. This CDR3 comprises 11 residues. V trimming: 6 bases; J trimming: 2 bases; junction bases outside the gene matches: 0. Germline assignment: CDR1 DFQATT and CDR2 SNEGSKA (reference sequence). The CDR3 spells CSALAQETQYL. The CDR3 DNA is TGCAGTGCACTAGCGCAAGAGACCCAGTACCTC.

This clonotype was detected once. The CDR3 DNA reads TGTGCCAGCAGTTATATTTATGGGTACGAGCAGTACTTC. Its protein is CASSYIYGYEQYF. The chain uses TRBV6-6 and TRBJ2-5; D ambiguous. The J call is in doubt because the DNA end fits TRBJ2-7 better. Germline CDR1 is MNHNY and CDR2 is SVGAGI (reference sequence). CDR3 length: 13 amino acids.

The sample holds many counts of this clonotype. The chain links TRBV20-1 to TRBJ1-5; possibly TRBD1 for D (6 bases). Deletions cut 6 bases from V and 0 bases from J, with 6 bases between. This CDR3 is 12 amino acids long. Germline V gene sequence: CDR1 DFQATT, CDR2 SNEGSKA (reference sequence). The CDR3 sequence: CSAQGSNQPQHF. Written as DNA, the CDR3 is TGCAGTGCACAGGGTAGCAATCAGCCCCAGCATTTT.

This clonotype has more than one count but fewer than ten. The chain combines TRBV5-4 with TRBJ2-5; D may match TRBD1 or TRBD2 (6 bases each). CDR3 length: 15 amino acids. Germline assignment: CDR1 SGHNT and CDR2 YYREEE (reference sequence). V shed 4 bases and J shed 7 bases, with 20 bases lying between them. The CDR3 is CASSPPGGTFPTQYF. CDR3 nucleotides: TGTGCCAGCAGCCCCCCCGGGGGCACCTTCCCGACCCAGTACTTC.

Many counts were recorded for this clonotype. J is TRBJ1-2 and V is TRBV29-1; D is unresolved. CDR3 length: 11 residues. The V end lost 4 bases, the J end lost 6 bases, and 9 bases lay between the germline ends. CDR1 is SQVTM and CDR2 is ANQGSEA in the germline V gene. The CDR3 coding sequence is TGCAGCGTTGCGGGGTTGAATGGCTACACCTTC. Amino acids: CSVAGLNGYTF.